This TCR beta chain was obtained from a study of CD8 T cells in ankylosing spondylitis (dated by TCRdb to between 2016 and 2019). Regarding the study in general: The study set out to find disease-linked TCR variants by profiling T cell receptor beta repertoires in ankylosing spondylitis patients and healthy donors. The whole study cohort included over a hundred healthy donors and 20 to 30 ankylosing spondylitis patients. Peripheral blood samples were taken, and synovial fluid was additionally collected from ankylosing spondylitis patients.

TCRdb records Illumina HiSeq 2500 as the sequencer. Quantitative 5'-RACE with molecular barcodes was used to prepare TCR beta libraries. In the original analysis: A new computational method, built on a probabilistic model of VDJ rearrangement, was used to identify disease-linked TCR variants. The raw public reads went through TCRdb reprocessing: fastp at Q25, MiXCR clone calling, in-frame beta chains kept. CDR3 protein sequences are deduplicated, and each keeps its most common genes and DNA. The V and J calls follow TCRdb's processing rather than the paper's. This sample is represented by under 550,000 distinct CDR3 sequences; around 26% of them were singletons. Together, the top ten hold roughly 1% of the sample. Concerning this clonotype itself: It has no known antigen specificity. Base quality data are lacking; no much larger clone is found one base away.

What the authors observed across the whole study: The disease-linked clones showed a CD8+ phenotype and occurred at relatively low frequencies in peripheral blood. Some of the motif variants had been reported before in the synovial fluid and blood of reactive arthritis patients, a finding that suggests common disease-initiation mechanisms. Significant enrichment of the disease-linked clones was reported in matched synovial fluid samples from ankylosing spondylitis patients. Blood from ankylosing spondylitis patients appeared to be characterized by a TCR beta motif composed of several highly homologous amino acid variants.

V is reduced by 1 base and J by 0 bases, leaving a spacing of 12 bases between them. From a lookup of the germline V gene, CDR1 and CDR2 are LGHNA and YNFKEQ. The CDR3 numbers 16 residues from cysteine through phenylalanine. Just CDR3 DNA is preserved here, 48 bases in frame from base 1. Recombination joined TRBV4-2 with TRBJ2-5; 5 matching bases give a weak D call of TRBD2. The TCR comes from a male donor with ankylosing spondylitis. The sample was blood, either unsorted or a sorted T cell fraction (not recorded which). CDR3 loop: CASSQGTPAYQETQYF. In nucleotides, the sequence is TGTGCCAGCAGCCAAGGGACTCCGGCGTACCAAGAGACCCAGTACTTC.